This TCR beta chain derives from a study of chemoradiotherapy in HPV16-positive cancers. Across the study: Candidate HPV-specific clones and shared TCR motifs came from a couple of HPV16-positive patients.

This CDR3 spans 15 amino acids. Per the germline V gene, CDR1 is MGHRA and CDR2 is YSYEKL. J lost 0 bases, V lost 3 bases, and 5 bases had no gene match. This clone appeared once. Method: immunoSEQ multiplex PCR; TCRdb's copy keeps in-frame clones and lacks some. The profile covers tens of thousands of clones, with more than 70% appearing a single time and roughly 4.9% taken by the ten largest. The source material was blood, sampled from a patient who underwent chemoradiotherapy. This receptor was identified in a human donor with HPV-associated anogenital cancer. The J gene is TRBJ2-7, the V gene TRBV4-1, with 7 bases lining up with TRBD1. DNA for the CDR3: TGCGCCAGCAGCCACCTTGGGACAGCCTCCTACGAGCAGTACTTC. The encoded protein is CASSHLGTASYEQYF.